Below, 18 T cell receptor beta chains from the same sample are listed, as sequenced in a study of identical twins. TCRdb used MiXCR to reprocess the 5' RACE reads, holding one entry per CDR3 protein. Of roughly 1,500,000 distinct CDR3 sequences in the sample, more than 30% were seen once. The sample comprised cord blood. The source of these receptors is a newborn girl in good health.

As DNA, the CDR3 is TGCAGTGAAAGTATTCCTTCGACTAGTCAAGAGACCCAGTACTTC. This gives the protein CSESIPSTSQETQYF. J is TRBJ2-5 and V is TRBV20-1; possible D gene TRBD2, 6 bases. The ends were cut back, 7 bases at V and 2 bases at J, with 20 bases in the middle. Germline V lookup: CDR1 DFQATT, CDR2 SNEGSKA (reference sequence). The CDR3 is made up of 15 amino acids.

Comment on this clonotype: The germline gene is not matched at one end of the junction; a read error may be the cause. The chain joins TRBV20-1 to TRBJ2-3, with D perhaps TRBD2 (6 bases). Germline V gene sequence: CDR1 DFQATT, CDR2 SNEGSKA (reference sequence). This CDR3 region has 14 residues. For the CDR3, the DNA is TGCAGTGGGAGGCCTTTGCGGGGCACAGATACGCGGTATTTT. Amino acids: CSGRPLRGTDTRYF.

The chain combines TRBV28 with TRBJ2-1; D perhaps matches TRBD1 (6 bases). The length of the CDR3 is 16 residues. Germline values: CDR1 MDHEN, CDR2 SYDVKM. V lost 3 bases and J lost 0, with 12 bases in between. Written as DNA, the CDR3 is TGTGCCAGCAGTTTGCGGACAGCGGACTCCTACAATGAGCAGTTCTTC. This sequence encodes CASSLRTADSYNEQFF.

This clonotype was observed a few times. One end of the junction varies from germline; a read error may be responsible. V usage is TRBV5-1 and J usage is TRBJ2-3; D is ambiguous. This CDR3 comprises 12 residues. Germline-derived CDR1 and CDR2 are SGHRS and YFSETQ. CDR3 DNA sequence: TGCGCCAGCGGCTTAAACCCGCATACGCAGTATTTT. As protein: CASGLNPHTQYF.

This clonotype has more than one count but fewer than ten. The chain has TRBV12-3 or TRBV12-4 and TRBJ2-1; D remains ambiguous. V lost 6 bases and J 4 bases, leaving 13 bases between the germline ends. The CDR3 loop spans 14 amino acids. The CDR3 reads CASSRATPYNEQFF. The CDR3 region has the DNA TGTGCCAGCAGCCGGGCGACTCCGTACAATGAGCAGTTCTTC.

This clonotype appeared once. A read error may explain this, as a much larger clone is one base away. V is TRBV27 and J is TRBJ2-1; D perhaps matches TRBD2 (5 bases). CDR3 length: 15 amino acids. V lost 0 bases, J lost 10 bases, and 16 bases lay in between. The V gene's germline CDR1 is MNHEY and CDR2 SMNVEV (reference sequence). The CDR3 is CASSLSPDYSYEQFF. The CDR3 bases are TGTGCCAGCAGTTTATCCCCAGACTACTCCTACGAGCAGTTCTTC.

The V call is TRBV7-9, the J call TRBJ2-2, with TRBD1 identical over 8 bases. Germline V gene data show CDR1 as SEHNR and CDR2 as FQNEAQ (reference sequence). After removal of 2 bases from V and 3 bases from J, the junction contained 5 bases not matched to a gene. This CDR3 spans 16 amino acids. The CDR3 here is CASSLTGGIYTGELFF. CDR3 in DNA: TGTGCCAGCAGCTTAACAGGGGGAATATACACCGGGGAGCTGTTTTTT.

The CDR3, as DNA: TGCGCCAGCAGCCCACGACAAGCCGCAACTAATGAAAAACTGTTTTTT. Protein sequence: CASSPRQAATNEKLFF. The chain joins TRBV5-1 to TRBJ1-4; no clear D gene. The germline V and J ends were trimmed by 4 bases and 0 bases, with 13 bases remaining between them. The V gene's germline CDR1 is SGHRS and CDR2 YFSETQ. The CDR3 runs 16 residues.

The gene calls are TRBV6-5 and TRBJ2-2; perhaps TRBD1 as D (5 bases). CDR3 length: 14 amino acids. Germline values: CDR1 MNHEY, CDR2 SVGAGI. With 0 bases removed from V and 4 bases from J, the gap between germline ends came to 6 bases. This CDR3 reads CASSYSTATGELFF. CDR3 in DNA: TGTGCCAGCAGTTACTCGACAGCCACCGGGGAGCTGTTTTTT.

This clonotype was detected many times. The chain has TRBV29-1 and TRBJ2-1; possibly TRBD2 for D (6 bases). Germline V CDR1 and CDR2: SQVTM, ANQGSEA. The V gene lost 8 bases and the J gene lost 6 bases, with 8 bases spanning the gap. The CDR3 totals 10 residues. The CDR3 loop reads CSMGGNEQFF. The CDR3 DNA reads TGCAGCATGGGAGGCAATGAGCAGTTCTTC.

This chain links TRBV14 with TRBJ2-4, with 9 bases matching TRBD2. The CDR3 runs 15 residues. The V gene's germline CDR1 is SGHDN and CDR2 FVKESK. J gave up 13 bases and V 3 bases, and 13 bases lay outside the gene matches. CDR3 sequence (DNA): TGTGCCAGCAGCCAGCTAGCGGGAAGGAACAATGAGCAGTACTTC. Protein product: CASSQLAGRNNEQYF. Supplemented by reference TRBV14 and TRBJ2-4, the full variable domain reads EAGVTQFPSHSVIEKGQTVTLRCDPISGHDNLYWYRRVMGKEIKFLLHFVKESKQDESGMPNNRFLAERTGGTYSTLKVQPAELEDSGVYFCASSQLAGRNNEQYFGAGTRLSVL.

This chain uses TRBV5-1 with TRBJ2-5; D is ambiguous. V was pared by 4 bases and J by 1 base, with 8 bases between. Germline assignment: CDR1 SGHRS and CDR2 YFSETQ. The CDR3 length is 13 residues. CDR3: CASSGPTQETQYF. The CDR3 DNA is TGCGCCAGCAGCGGCCCAACCCAAGAGACCCAGTACTTC.

This clonotype appeared a few times. The CDR3 loop reads CASSQGGWTGNNEQFF. CDR3 sequence (DNA): TGCGCCAGCAGCCAAGGGGGTTGGACAGGGAACAATGAGCAGTTCTTC. The V call is TRBV4-1, the J call TRBJ2-1; 8 positions agree with TRBD1. Germline values: CDR1 MGHRA, CDR2 YSYEKL. This CDR3 spans 16 amino acids. Unmatched junction bases numbered 7, after V lost 1 base and J lost 5 bases.

J is TRBJ2-1 and V is TRBV10-3, with 7 bases lining up with TRBD2. Germline V CDR1 and CDR2: ENHRY, SYGVKD. After removal of 0 bases from V and 7 bases from J, the junction contained 12 bases not matched to a gene. This CDR3 comprises 17 residues. CDR3 sequence: CAISESRYAGEGNEQFF. The DNA for the CDR3 is TGTGCCATCAGTGAGTCGCGTTACGCGGGAGAGGGAAATGAGCAGTTCTTC.

Comments on this clonotype: Possible read error: a much larger clone is one base away. The chain employs TRBV29-1 and TRBJ2-1; no clear D gene. The DNA end lines up better with TRBJ2-7; the J call may be wrong. This CDR3 is 13 amino acids long. Germline assignment: CDR1 SQVTM and CDR2 ANQGSEA. The CDR3 DNA sequence: TGCAGCGTTGAGGTTACTGCCTACAATGAGCAGTACTTC. Translation gives CSVEVTAYNEQYF.

The rearrangement joins TRBV9 to TRBJ1-1, with D unresolved. This CDR3 is built from 12 residues. The germline gives CDR1 SGDLS, CDR2 YYNGEE. Trimming removed 0 bases at V and 7 bases at J, with 7 bases between. This CDR3 is CASSVVGLEAFF. The CDR3 coding sequence is TGTGCCAGCAGCGTAGTTGGCCTTGAAGCTTTCTTT.

This clonotype was seen more than once but under ten times. The chain has TRBV6-2 or TRBV6-3 and TRBJ2-5, with a tentative D call TRBD1 (6 bases). CDR3 size: 11 residues. V was clipped by 8 bases and J by 11 bases, with 15 bases between them. Germline V lookup: CDR1 MNHEY, CDR2 SVGEGT. The CDR3 here is CASALGGEQYF. CDR3 in DNA: TGTGCCAGCGCTCTAGGGGGTGAGCAGTACTTC.

This clonotype was seen a handful of times. V is TRBV20-1 and J is TRBJ2-3; TRBD1 matches 9 bases. Germline values: CDR1 DFQATT, CDR2 SNEGSKA (reference sequence). The trim removed 5 bases at V and 4 bases at J, leaving 4 bases unmatched. The CDR3 runs 13 residues. This CDR3 is CSAWDRVADTQYF. The DNA for the CDR3 is TGCAGTGCTTGGGACAGGGTTGCAGATACGCAGTATTTT.